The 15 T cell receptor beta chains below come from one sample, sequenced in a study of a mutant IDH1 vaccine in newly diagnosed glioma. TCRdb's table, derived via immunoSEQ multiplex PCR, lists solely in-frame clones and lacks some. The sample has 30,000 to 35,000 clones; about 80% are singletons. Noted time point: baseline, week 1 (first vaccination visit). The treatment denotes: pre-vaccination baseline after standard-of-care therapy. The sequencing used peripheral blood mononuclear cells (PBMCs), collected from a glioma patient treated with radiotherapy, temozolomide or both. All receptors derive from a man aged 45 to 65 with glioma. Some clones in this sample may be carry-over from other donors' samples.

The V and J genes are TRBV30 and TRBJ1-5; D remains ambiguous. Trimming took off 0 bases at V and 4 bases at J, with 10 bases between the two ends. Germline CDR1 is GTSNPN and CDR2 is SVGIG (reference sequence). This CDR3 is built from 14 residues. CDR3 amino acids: CAWSVRLKNQPQHF. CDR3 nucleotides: TGTGCCTGGAGTGTGAGACTGAAGAATCAGCCCCAGCATTTT.

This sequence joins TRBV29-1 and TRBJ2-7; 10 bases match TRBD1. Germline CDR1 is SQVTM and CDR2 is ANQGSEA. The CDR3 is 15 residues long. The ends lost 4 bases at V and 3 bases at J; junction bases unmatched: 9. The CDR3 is CSVALGTGEDYEQYF. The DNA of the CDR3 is TGCAGCGTTGCCCTTGGGACAGGGGAGGACTACGAGCAGTACTTC.

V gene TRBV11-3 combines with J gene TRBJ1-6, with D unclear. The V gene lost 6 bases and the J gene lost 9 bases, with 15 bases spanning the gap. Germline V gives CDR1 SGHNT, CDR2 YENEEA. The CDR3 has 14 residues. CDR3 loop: CASRRSGWSSPLHF. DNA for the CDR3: TGTGCCAGCAGGCGTTCGGGGTGGAGTTCACCCCTCCACTTT.

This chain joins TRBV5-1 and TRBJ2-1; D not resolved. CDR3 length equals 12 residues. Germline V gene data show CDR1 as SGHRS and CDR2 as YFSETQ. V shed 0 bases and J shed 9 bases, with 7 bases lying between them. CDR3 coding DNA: TGCGCCAGCAGCTTGGTGGACGGTGAGCAGTTCTTC. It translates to CASSLVDGEQFF.

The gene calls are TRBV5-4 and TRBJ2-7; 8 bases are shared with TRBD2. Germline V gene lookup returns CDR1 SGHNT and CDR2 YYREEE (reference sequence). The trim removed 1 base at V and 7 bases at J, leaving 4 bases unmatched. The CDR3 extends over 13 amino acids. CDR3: CASSLTGGAEQYF. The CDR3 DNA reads TGTGCCAGCAGCTTGACGGGGGGGGCGGAGCAGTACTTC.

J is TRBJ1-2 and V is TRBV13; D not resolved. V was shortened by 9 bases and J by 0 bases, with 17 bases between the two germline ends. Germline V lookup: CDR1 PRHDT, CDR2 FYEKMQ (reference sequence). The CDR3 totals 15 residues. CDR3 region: CASMREVSANYGYTF. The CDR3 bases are TGTGCCAGTATGAGAGAGGTTAGCGCTAACTATGGCTACACCTTC.

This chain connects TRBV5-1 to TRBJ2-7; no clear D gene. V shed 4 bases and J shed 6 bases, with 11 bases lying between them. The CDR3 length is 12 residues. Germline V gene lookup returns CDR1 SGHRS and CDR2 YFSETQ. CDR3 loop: CASSESRAEQYF. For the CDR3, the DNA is TGCGCCAGCAGCGAGTCCCGGGCCGAGCAGTACTTC.

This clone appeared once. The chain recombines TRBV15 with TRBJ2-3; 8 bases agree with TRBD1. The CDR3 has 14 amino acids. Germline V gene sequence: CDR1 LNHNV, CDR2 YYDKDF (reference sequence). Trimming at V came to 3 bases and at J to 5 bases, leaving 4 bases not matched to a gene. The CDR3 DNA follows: TGTGCCACCAGCAGTCAGGGGGCCATAGATACGCAGTATTTT. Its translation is CATSSQGAIDTQYF. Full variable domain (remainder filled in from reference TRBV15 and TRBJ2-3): DAMVIQNPRYQVTQFGKPVTLSCSQTLNHNVMYWYQQKSSQAPKLLFHYYDKDFNNEADTPDNFQSRRPNTSFCFLDIRSPGLGDTAMYLCATSSQGAIDTQYFGPGTRLTVL.

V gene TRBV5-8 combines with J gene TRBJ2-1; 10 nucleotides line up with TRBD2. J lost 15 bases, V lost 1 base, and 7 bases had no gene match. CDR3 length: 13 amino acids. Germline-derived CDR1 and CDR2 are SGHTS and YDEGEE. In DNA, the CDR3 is TGTGCCAGCAGCTTGATCAGCGGGAGGGCGGTGTTCTTC. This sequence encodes CASSLISGRAVFF.

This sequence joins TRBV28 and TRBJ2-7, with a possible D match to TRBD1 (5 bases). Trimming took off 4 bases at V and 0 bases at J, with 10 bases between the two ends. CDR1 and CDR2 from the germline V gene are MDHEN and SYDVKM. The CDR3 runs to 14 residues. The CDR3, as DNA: TGTGCCAGCAGTTCAGGGTCCCTCTCCTACGAGCAGTACTTC. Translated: CASSSGSLSYEQYF. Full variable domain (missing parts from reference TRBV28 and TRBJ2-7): DVKVTQSSRYLVKRTGEKVFLECVQDMDHENMFWYRQDPGLGLRLIYFSYDVKMKEKGDIPEGYSVSREKKERFSLILESASTNQTSMYLCASSSGSLSYEQYFGPGTRLTVT.

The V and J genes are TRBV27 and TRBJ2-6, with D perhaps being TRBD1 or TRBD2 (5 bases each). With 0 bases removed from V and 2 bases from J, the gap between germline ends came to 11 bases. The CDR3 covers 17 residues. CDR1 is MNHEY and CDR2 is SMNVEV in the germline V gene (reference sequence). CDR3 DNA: TGTGCCAGCAGTTTATCTGGGACGATGCCTGGGGCCAACGTCCTGACTTTC. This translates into CASSLSGTMPGANVLTF.

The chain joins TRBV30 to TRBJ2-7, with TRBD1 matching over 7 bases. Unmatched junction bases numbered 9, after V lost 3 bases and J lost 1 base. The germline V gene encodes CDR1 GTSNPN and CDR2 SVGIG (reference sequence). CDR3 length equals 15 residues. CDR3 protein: CAWRPGTDKSYEQYF. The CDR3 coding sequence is TGTGCCTGGAGGCCCGGGACAGACAAGTCCTACGAGCAGTACTTC. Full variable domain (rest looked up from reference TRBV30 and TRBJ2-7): SQTIHQWPATLVQPVGSPLSLECTVEGTSNPNLYWYRQAAGRGLQLLFYSVGIGQISSEVPQNLSASRPQDRQFILSSKKLLLSDSGFYLCAWRPGTDKSYEQYFGPGTRLTVT.

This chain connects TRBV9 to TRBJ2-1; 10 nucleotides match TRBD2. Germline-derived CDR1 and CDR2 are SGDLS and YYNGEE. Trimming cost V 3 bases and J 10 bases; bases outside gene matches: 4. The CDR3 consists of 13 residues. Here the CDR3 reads CASSETSGTEQFF. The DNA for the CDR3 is TGTGCCAGCAGCGAAACTAGCGGGACCGAGCAGTTCTTC.

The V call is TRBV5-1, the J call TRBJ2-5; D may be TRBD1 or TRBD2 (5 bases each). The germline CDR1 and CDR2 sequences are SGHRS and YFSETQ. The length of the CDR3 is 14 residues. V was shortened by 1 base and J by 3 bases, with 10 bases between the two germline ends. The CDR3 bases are TGCGCCAGCAGCTTGAGGGACCTAAAAGAGACCCAGTACTTC. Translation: CASSLRDLKETQYF.

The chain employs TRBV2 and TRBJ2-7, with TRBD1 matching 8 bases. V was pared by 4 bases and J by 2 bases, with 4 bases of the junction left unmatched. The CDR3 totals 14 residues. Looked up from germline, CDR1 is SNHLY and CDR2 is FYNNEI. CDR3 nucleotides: TGTGCCAGCAGTGGGGACAGGCCTACCTACGAGCAGTACTTC. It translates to CASSGDRPTYEQYF.